This T cell receptor (beta chain) is from a study of T-cell reconstitution after alpha-beta-depleted transplantation in children. Whole-study findings and limits: Several hundred expanded graft clones reportedly were the source of alpha-beta T cells about two months after transplant. Counts and diversity of T cells one year after transplant came mostly from newly produced T cells. Recipient T cells and thymic progenitors that survived gave rise to the high TCRbeta diversity observed at day 60 in some patients.

Preparation of the TCRbeta library used unique molecular identifiers. TCRdb fed the PCR reads into MiXCR, producing one record per CDR3 protein. The table shows roughly 250,000 distinct CDR3 sequences, with just under 8.5% occurring only once. This clonotype came up many times. Its antigen is not identified. Per the germline V gene, CDR1 is SGHRS and CDR2 is YFSETQ. The CDR3 has 15 residues. V gave up 4 bases and J gave up 3 bases, with 17 bases separating them. The specimen comprised PBMCs, mostly from graft donor cells, sampled 180 days after TCRalphabeta/CD19-depleted stem cell transplant. The sequence derives from a male patient younger than 18 who had a stem cell transplant for acute lymphoblastic leukemia, so the T cells may come from the graft donor. The chain combines TRBV5-1 with TRBJ2-7, with D possibly TRBD1 on 8 matching bases. This chain's CDR3 is CASSLLTGEGYEQYF. Here the CDR3 DNA reads TGCGCCAGCAGCCTGCTGACAGGGGAGGGCTACGAGCAGTACTTC.